The source of this TCR beta chain is a study of blood T cell repertoires in COVID-19 (TCRdb year 2020). Background on the whole study: Samples from collaborators originated in the United States, Italy and Spain and spanned both the acute and convalescent phases of COVID-19. A de-identified subject ID, COVID-19 status, age in years and sex were almost always included in the sample metadata. The prospective study material was composed of cDNA or gDNA derived from T cells, B-cell-depleted T cells, or PBMCs. The repertoires were released in a freely available public database intended as a resource for research on the immune response to SARS-CoV-2. Subjects who had been exposed to COVID-19, were actively infected with it, or had recovered from it provided the deeply sampled blood TCRbeta repertoires that made up the dataset. The samples were drawn from two sources: the first 160 participants of the ongoing ImmuneRACE study, and fewer than 1,500 subjects contributed by 6 global collaborators. Where HLA class I and class II types were available, the types were taken from metadata supplied by the sample provider, not from assay-based typing.

Each collaborating institution followed its own protocols to collect whole blood in K2EDTA tubes. For TCRbeta analysis, collaborators shipped samples in one of three forms: frozen whole blood, isolated PBMCs, or DNA extracted from either of those sample types. This clone was detected only once. Its antigen is still unknown. Base-call qualities are not available, and no considerably larger clone is one nucleotide away. Overall study outcomes, separate from this receptor: The amount of clinical and demographic metadata varied by source and participant and was provided uncurated.

TCRbeta CDR3 regions were amplified from genomic DNA using the immunoSEQ Assay, a bias-controlled multiplex PCR. Per the authors' processing: The number of nucleated cells in each sample was estimated by amplification of reference gene primers within the assay. To quantify the absolute abundance of each unique TCRbeta CDR3 rearrangement, sequence reads were collapsed and filtered. Productive Simpson clonality was computed per sample as the square root of Simpson's diversity index over productive rearrangements. Imported from immuneACCESS, the table was reduced by TCRdb to in-frame sequences with V and J called. These copies leave out some clones; in studies compared against another copy, an unresolved V gene accounts for under half, and the cause of the remainder is not known. D and trimming were read from the DNA, whereas the V and J calls and clone size are those reported in that table. The sample contains 70,000 to 95,000 clones, 75% to 90% of them found a single time. In total, the top ten clones hold approximately 1.5% of the sample.

The CDR3 has 17 amino acids, counting the end cysteine and phenylalanine. This entry keeps only the CDR3 DNA: 51 bases, framed from base 1. The germline V gene (reference sequence) sets CDR1 to LGHDT and CDR2 to YNNKEL. V is pared back by 1 base and J by 4 bases, with 19 bases lying between the germline termini. The clonotype originates from a human donor with active COVID-19. The donor label of this sample is uncertain. This chain is built from TRBV3-1 (or the pseudogene TRBV3-2) and TRBJ1-2, with an unclear D gene assignment. Material: peripheral blood. Here the CDR3 is given as CASSQVLGVGVSYGYTF. The DNA reads TGTGCCAGCAGCCAAGTTTTGGGCGTCGGGGTTAGCTATGGCTACACCTTC.